Listed here are 3 T cell receptor beta chains from one sample, sequenced in a study of Tregs in tolerant kidney transplant recipients. Clones were sequenced by immunoSEQ multiplex PCR, and TCRdb holds only the in-frame ones, with some missing. The repertoire consists of about 73,000 clones, with 85% to 95% occurring once and the leading ten covering approximately 0.3%. The specimen was Tregs from blood, collected before the transplant. These receptors all come from a human donor who received a combined kidney and bone marrow transplant.

The V and J genes are TRBV28 and TRBJ2-1, with 7 bases aligning to TRBD1. The germline CDR1 and CDR2 sequences are MDHEN and SYDVKM. This CDR3 contains 14 residues. V lost 5 bases to trimming and J lost 3 bases; unmatched junction nucleotides: 4. In nucleotides, the CDR3 is TGTGCCAGCAGTCCCCGGGACAGCTACAATGAGCAGTTCTTC. Its protein is CASSPRDSYNEQFF.

The V call is TRBV9, the J call TRBJ2-3, with a possible D match to TRBD1 (5 bases). The germline V gene encodes CDR1 SGDLS and CDR2 YYNGEE. V lost 4 bases, J lost 3 bases, and 12 bases lay in between. The CDR3 is 14 residues long. The CDR3 DNA sequence: TGTGCCAGCAGCCCGACGACAGCAACAGATACGCAGTATTTT. This translates into CASSPTTATDTQYF.

This clone was seen a single time. CDR3 residues: CASKSRGAGGPSDTQYF. CDR3 in DNA: TGTGCCAGCAAGTCTCGGGGGGCGGGAGGGCCCTCTGATACGCAGTATTTT. The rearrangement joins TRBV2 to TRBJ2-3; 9 positions match TRBD2. V gave up 7 bases and J gave up 6 bases; unmatched junction bases: 17. This CDR3 contains 17 residues. From germline, CDR1 is SNHLY and CDR2 FYNNEI.